These T cell receptor beta chains were read from a single sample in a study of radiotherapy plus CTLA-4 blockade in lung cancer. Assay: immunoSEQ multiplex PCR; the TCRdb copy retains only in-frame clones and omits some. Found here are about 59,000 clones, 65% to 80% of them singletons; the top ten hold about 8%. The sequencing here drew on peripheral blood, taken from a patient treated with radiotherapy plus ipilimumab. These receptors were obtained from a human donor with non-small cell lung cancer whose response to radiotherapy plus ipilimumab could not be evaluated. Each CDR3 is given with its conserved first and last residue.

j_call: TRBJ1-2; v_call: TRBV4-1; cdr3_aa: CASRGSGTGARVGYGYTF
j_call: TRBJ1-2; v_call: TRBV7-9; cdr3_aa: CASSLPGSHYGYTF
j_call: TRBJ2-1; v_call: TRBV27; cdr3_aa: CASSGGTYSYNEQFF
j_call: TRBJ2-7; v_call: TRBV7-9; cdr3_aa: CASSLPASGVHEQYF
j_call: TRBJ1-4; v_call: TRBV9; cdr3_aa: CASSGTGGDEKLFF
j_call: TRBJ1-4; v_call: TRBV19; cdr3_aa: CASSIKGGGTNEKLFF
j_call: TRBJ2-3; v_call: TRBV7-2; cdr3_aa: CASSLVAGELTDTQYF
j_call: TRBJ1-4; v_call: TRBV30; cdr3_aa: CARGWTNEKLFF
j_call: TRBJ1-2; v_call: TRBV29-1; cdr3_aa: CGLGSSNYGYTF
j_call: TRBJ1-1; v_call: TRBV6-1; cdr3_aa: CASSEVLESTEAFF
j_call: NA; v_call: TRBV6-1; cdr3_aa: CASSRGALSYEQYF
j_call: TRBJ2-5; v_call: TRBV7-8; cdr3_aa: CASSFWDSKETQYF
j_call: TRBJ1-6; v_call: TRBV9; cdr3_aa: CASSVAPLSPLHF
j_call: TRBJ2-6; v_call: TRBV28; cdr3_aa: CASSATSGGASGANVLTF
j_call: TRBJ2-7; v_call: TRBV25-1; cdr3_aa: CASSHTGVMAYEQYF
j_call: TRBJ2-7; v_call: TRBV9; cdr3_aa: CASSVAVTGLAGHEQYF
j_call: TRBJ1-2; v_call: TRBV5-5; cdr3_aa: CASNRNPGQGARGYTF
j_call: TRBJ2-7; v_call: TRBV30; cdr3_aa: CAWGHLFRSYEQYF
j_call: TRBJ1-1; v_call: TRBV5-4; cdr3_aa: CASSLGRRPGTEAFF
j_call: TRBJ2-2; v_call: TRBV10-3; cdr3_aa: CAISKGLAGRTGELFF
j_call: TRBJ1-2; v_call: TRBV13; cdr3_aa: CASSHRGGDGYTF
j_call: TRBJ1-2; v_call: TRBV2; cdr3_aa: CASSEGQGEGVDYGYTF
j_call: TRBJ2-5; v_call: TRBV7-2; cdr3_aa: CASSSGLAGVETQYF
j_call: TRBJ2-5; v_call: TRBV12-5; cdr3_aa: CASGSGLAGGYSGETQYF
j_call: TRBJ2-2; v_call: TRBV4-2; cdr3_aa: CASSKGAGATGELFF
j_call: TRBJ2-1; v_call: TRBV9; cdr3_aa: CASSVGGTGNNEQFF
j_call: TRBJ2-5; v_call: TRBV11-1; cdr3_aa: CASSSDGGVGRETQYF
j_call: TRBJ1-1; v_call: TRBV18; cdr3_aa: CASSLTGVNTEAFF